Presented here are 16 T cell receptor beta chains from one specimen sequenced in a study of OX40 agonist ivuxolimab in advanced cancers. Some clones are missing from TCRdb's copy, which holds only in-frame ones; the method was immunoSEQ multiplex PCR. Altogether over 45,000 clones are present, over 85% being singletons, with the ten largest covering 18%. The sequences come from CD4+ or CD8+ T cells sorted from blood, collected in a trial of the OX40 agonist ivuxolimab. The receptors originated from an adult with an advanced solid tumor such as melanoma, head and neck, liver or kidney cancer.

The rearrangement uses TRBV28 and TRBJ2-3, with a weak D call TRBD1 (5 bases). V was pared by 2 bases and J by 6 bases, with 9 bases between. The V gene's germline CDR1 is MDHEN and CDR2 SYDVKM. This CDR3 is built from 13 residues. The DNA for the CDR3 is TGTGCCAGCAGTTTAGACAGATGGGATACGCAGTATTTT. Encoded protein: CASSLDRWDTQYF.

V usage is TRBV9 and J usage is TRBJ2-3; D is undetermined. V lost 3 bases and J lost 2, with 19 bases in between. This CDR3 spans 17 amino acids. Looked up from germline, CDR1 is SGDLS and CDR2 is YYNGEE. CDR3 in amino acids: CASSGQVTLTVTDTQYF. The CDR3 bases are TGTGCCAGCAGCGGTCAGGTAACCTTAACAGTCACAGATACGCAGTATTTT.

This chain joins TRBV5-1 and TRBJ2-2; D gene ambiguous. Germline V lookup: CDR1 SGHRS, CDR2 YFSETQ. This CDR3 spans 12 amino acids. The V and J ends lost 1 base and 6 bases respectively, with 4 bases between them. The CDR3 protein is CASSLLPGELFF. In DNA form, the CDR3 reads TGCGCCAGCAGCTTGTTGCCCGGGGAGCTGTTTTTT.

The chain employs TRBV6-4 and TRBJ2-7, with TRBD1 matching 9 bases. CDR3 length: 16 amino acids. J gave up 2 bases and V 3 bases, and 8 bases lay outside the gene matches. Germline CDR1 is MRHNA and CDR2 is SNTAGT. The CDR3 sequence is CASSDYPGQGPYEQYF. CDR3 in DNA: TGTGCCAGCAGTGATTATCCGGGACAGGGACCCTACGAGCAGTACTTC.

This clone was seen a single time. The gene calls are TRBV27 and TRBJ2-7; D unresolved. Trimming stripped 3 bases from V and 0 bases from J, with 12 bases between. Germline assignment: CDR1 MNHEY and CDR2 SMNVEV (reference sequence). The CDR3 contains 15 residues. The CDR3 sequence is CASSLGLDPSYEQYF. The DNA of the CDR3 is TGTGCCAGCAGTTTGGGTTTGGACCCCTCCTACGAGCAGTACTTC.

This rearrangement joins TRBV9 to TRBJ2-7, with 8 positions matching TRBD1. The V segment lost 2 bases and the J segment 6 bases; nucleotides outside the gene matches: 7. The germline gives CDR1 SGDLS, CDR2 YYNGEE. There are 14 residues in the CDR3. The CDR3 sequence: CASSVRDRPSEQYF. CDR3 DNA: TGTGCCAGCAGCGTCCGGGACAGGCCCTCCGAGCAGTACTTC.

For this clone: The sample has other DNA sequences that encode this CDR3 too. The chain is built from TRBV10-1 and TRBJ2-5; the match to TRBD2 covers 8 bases. Trimming cost V 4 bases and J 5 bases; bases outside gene matches: 9. This CDR3 region has 15 residues. Germline assignment: CDR1 WNHNN and CDR2 SYGVQD (reference sequence). The CDR3 loop is CASSASGRVQETQYF. In nucleotides, the CDR3 is TGCGCCAGCAGTGCGAGCGGGAGAGTCCAGGAGACCCAGTACTTC.

This rearrangement joins TRBV7-9 to TRBJ1-4; 9 bases line up with TRBD1. The CDR3 totals 14 residues. Germline values: CDR1 SEHNR, CDR2 FQNEAQ (reference sequence). The trim removed 4 bases at V and 7 bases at J, leaving 4 bases unmatched. The CDR3 loop is CASSSPGQGEKLFF. CDR3 DNA sequence: TGTGCCAGCAGCTCACCGGGACAGGGTGAAAAACTGTTTTTT.

This chain connects TRBV7-9 to TRBJ2-1, with D unclear. CDR1 SEHNR and CDR2 FQNEAQ come from the germline V gene (reference sequence). The CDR3 totals 12 residues. The germline V and J ends were trimmed by 0 bases and 9 bases, with 6 bases remaining between them. The CDR3 reads CASSLAGTEQFF. The CDR3 coding sequence is TGTGCCAGCAGCTTAGCGGGTACTGAGCAGTTCTTC.

The chain joins TRBV5-6 to TRBJ2-7; D is perhaps TRBD2 (6 bases). The germline CDR1 and CDR2 sequences are SGHDT and YYEEEE. V was shortened by 4 bases and J by 6 bases, with 14 bases between the two germline ends. This CDR3 has 13 residues. The CDR3, as DNA: TGTGCCAGCAGCCAAGGGAGGTCGGCCGAGCAGTACTTC. This encodes CASSQGRSAEQYF.

The J gene is TRBJ1-2, the V gene TRBV11-2; no reliable D call. CDR1 and CDR2 from the germline V gene are SGHAT and FQNNGV. V gave up 1 base and J gave up 4 bases, with 13 bases separating them. This CDR3 region has 15 residues. In nucleotides, the CDR3 is TGTGCCAGCAGCTTAGCCGCGGAGTTTATCTATGGCTACACCTTC. It translates to CASSLAAEFIYGYTF.

The V call is TRBV18, the J call TRBJ2-5; D possibly corresponds to TRBD2 (5 bases). CDR3 length: 14 residues. V lost 3 bases to trimming and J lost 4 bases, with 12 bases between them. Germline V gene sequence: CDR1 KGHSH, CDR2 LQKENI. CDR3 nucleotide sequence: TGTGCCAGCTCACCCGATATGGCGGGAGAGACCCAGTACTTC. Protein sequence: CASSPDMAGETQYF.

This clone occurred once. V and J are TRBV9 and TRBJ2-1; 10 positions agree with TRBD1. This CDR3 has 14 residues. V shed 5 bases and J 4 bases; nucleotides not matched to a gene: 3. Germline CDR1 reads SGDLS; CDR2 reads YYNGEE. CDR3 residues: CASRGTGEYNEQFF. For the CDR3, the DNA is TGTGCCAGCAGGGGGACAGGGGAGTACAATGAGCAGTTCTTC. The full variable domain, completed using reference TRBV9 and TRBJ2-1, is DSGVTQTPKHLITATGQRVTLRCSPRSGDLSVYWYQQSLDQGLQFLIQYYNGEERAKGNILERFSAQQFPDLHSELNLSSLELGDSALYFCASRGTGEYNEQFFGPGTRLTVL.

By share, this clone counts as medium-sized. The chain uses TRBV7-8 and TRBJ2-4; 7 nucleotides match TRBD2. The germline CDR1 and CDR2 sequences are SGHVS and FQNEAQ. V shed 1 base and J 5 bases; nucleotides not matched to a gene: 2. The CDR3 sequence is 14 residues long. CDR3 loop: CASSLVAGENIQYF. The CDR3 nucleotides are TGTGCCAGCAGCTTAGTTGCGGGAGAAAACATTCAGTACTTC.

The rearrangement links TRBV13 to TRBJ2-7; D remains unclear. Trimming removed 1 base at V and 2 bases at J, with 3 bases between. This CDR3 is built from 12 residues. Germline V gene lookup returns CDR1 PRHDT and CDR2 FYEKMQ (reference sequence). In nucleotides, the CDR3 is TGTGCCAGCAGCTTAGCGGCCTACGAGCAGTACTTC. Its protein product is CASSLAAYEQYF.

The chain combines TRBV28 with TRBJ1-2; D not certain. This CDR3 contains 15 residues. Looked up from germline, CDR1 is MDHEN and CDR2 is SYDVKM. Trimming pared 1 base from V and 5 bases from J, leaving 14 bases between. The CDR3 sequence: CASSLSFTRRYGYTF. In nucleotides, the CDR3 is TGTGCCAGCAGTTTATCCTTCACCCGAAGATATGGCTACACCTTC.